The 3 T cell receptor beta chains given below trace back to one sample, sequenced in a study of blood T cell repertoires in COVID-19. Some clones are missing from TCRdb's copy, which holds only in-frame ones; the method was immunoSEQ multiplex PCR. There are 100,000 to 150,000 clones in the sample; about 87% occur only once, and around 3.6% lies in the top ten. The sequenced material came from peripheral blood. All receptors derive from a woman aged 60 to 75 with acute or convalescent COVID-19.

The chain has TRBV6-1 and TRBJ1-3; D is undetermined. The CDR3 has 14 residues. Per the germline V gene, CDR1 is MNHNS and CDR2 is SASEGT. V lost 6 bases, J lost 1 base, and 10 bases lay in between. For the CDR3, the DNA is TGTGCCAGCAGCCGGGCGGGTTCTGGAAACACCATATATTTT. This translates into CASSRAGSGNTIYF.

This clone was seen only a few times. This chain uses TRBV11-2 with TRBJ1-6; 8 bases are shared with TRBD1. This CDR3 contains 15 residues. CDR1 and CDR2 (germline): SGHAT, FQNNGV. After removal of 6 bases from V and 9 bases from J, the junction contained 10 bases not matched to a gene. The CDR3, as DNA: TGTGCCAGCAGACCACCAGGGGGCGGGATTTCACCCCTCCACTTT. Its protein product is CASRPPGGGISPLHF.

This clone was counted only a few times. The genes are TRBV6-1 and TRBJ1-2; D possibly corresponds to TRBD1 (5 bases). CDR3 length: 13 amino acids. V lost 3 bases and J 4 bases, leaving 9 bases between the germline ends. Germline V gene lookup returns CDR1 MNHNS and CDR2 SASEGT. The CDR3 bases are TGTGCCAGCAGTGAGACAGCACCCTATGGCTACACCTTC. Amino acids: CASSETAPYGYTF.